This T cell receptor beta chain came from a study of shared clonotypes between healthy human individuals. General observations from the study: At large depth, rarefaction still showed sorted-subset sequencing to be incomplete. Generally, naive subsets (rather than memory subsets) showed larger estimated richness. Shared across a few donors were 4% to 5% of the naive CD4 clonotypes.

In regard to this clone: As yet, its antigen is unknown.

The CDR3 covers 13 residues. J lost 10 bases, V lost 6 bases, and 3 bases had no gene match. Germline CDR1 and CDR2: PRHDT and FYEKMQ (reference sequence). Assay used: immunoSEQ multiplex PCR; TCRdb lists only in-frame clones, some missing. This sample carries 950,000 to 1,100,000 clones, roughly 75% of them seen once, and the ten largest clones take nearly 1.5%. The chain is built from TRBV13 and TRBJ1-6; TRBD1 matches 10 bases. The sequence derives from a man younger than 30 in good health. Material for sequencing was memory CD4+ T cells sorted from blood. Noted subset: CD45RA-negative fraction. CDR3 bases: TGTGCCAGCAGTCAGACAGGGGGCTCACCCCTCCACTTT. Amino acids: CASSQTGGSPLHF.